This T cell receptor beta chain emerged from a study of blood T cell repertoires in COVID-19. As for the study in general: The origin of the acute and convalescent COVID-19 samples was the United States, Italy and Spain. Sample material is recorded as cDNA or gDNA derived from T cells, B-cell-depleted T cells, or PBMCs.

Original processing methods: Estimation of nucleated cell counts relied on the amplification of reference gene primers. Generated by immunoSEQ multiplex PCR, the TCRdb table keeps only in-frame clones and is missing some. V and J calls plus clone size are reproduced from that table; the DNA served to infer D and trimming. The sample holds under 250,000 clones, 86% seen once. Germline V gene data show CDR1 as SEHNR and CDR2 as FQNEAQ (reference sequence). The CDR3 spans 16 residues. V lost 5 bases to trimming and J lost 3 bases; unmatched junction nucleotides: 10. The source is a man older than 75 with acute or convalescent COVID-19. The sequenced sample was peripheral blood. The chain has TRBV7-9 and TRBJ1-3, with 7 bases that match TRBD1. CDR3 coding DNA: TGTGCCAGCAGCCCGACGACAGGGCGGCTTGGAAACACCATATATTTT. It codes for CASSPTTGRLGNTIYF.